Reported below is one TCR beta chain. CDR1 is WSHSY and CDR2 is SAAADI in the germline V gene. The CDR3 has 12 residues. Trimming removed 8 bases from V and 3 bases from J, with 10 bases in between. This record comes from a study of shared clonotypes between healthy human individuals. The assay ran at deep level. Profiling relied on immunoSEQ multiplex PCR, and the TCRdb table lists in-frame clones only, not all of them. Among 2 million to 2.5 million clones listed, 80% to 95% were seen once. The chain recombines TRBV10-2 with TRBJ2-5; TRBD2 might be the D (6 bases). The sequencing input was naive CD4+ T cells from PBMCs. The sample's subset: CD45RA+ positively selected. This TCR was sampled from a man between 18 and 29 years old in good health. Some clones in this sample may be carry-over from other donors' samples. CDR3 sequence (DNA): TGCGCCAGCGGGGGGAAAAAAGAGACCCAGTACTTC. Protein product: CASGGKKETQYF.